What follows are 24 T cell receptor beta chains derived from one specimen sequenced in a study of shared clonotypes between healthy human individuals. The repertoire was sequenced with immunoSEQ multiplex PCR; TCRdb's copy has only in-frame clones and lacks some. Of over 1.4 million clones listed, around 95% are singletons. Sequencing input: naive CD4+ T cells sorted from blood. Subset noted: CD45RA+ positively selected. The source of these receptors is a man aged 25-45 years in good health.

The gene calls are TRBV10-3 and TRBJ1-4; 8 bases are shared with TRBD1. Trimming at V came to 4 bases and at J to 8 bases, leaving 12 bases not matched to a gene. The CDR3 has 16 amino acids. Germline values: CDR1 ENHRY, CDR2 SYGVKD. The CDR3 nucleotides are TGTGCCATCAGTGCCGATCCCAGGGGGCTCGGAGAAAAACTGTTTTTT. Encoded protein: CAISADPRGLGEKLFF.

The CDR3 region is CASSFQFDRPSDEQYF. The CDR3 DNA reads TGTGCCAGCAGTTTTCAATTTGATCGCCCCAGCGACGAGCAGTACTTC. The rearrangement uses TRBV7-3 and TRBJ2-7; D is uncertain. The germline gives CDR1 SGHTA, CDR2 FQGTGA. The CDR3 is made up of 16 amino acids. The V end lost 6 bases, the J end lost 5 bases, and 23 bases lay between the germline ends.

The chain recombines TRBV30 with TRBJ1-2; 8 bases agree with TRBD1. V dropped 1 base and J dropped 4; count of bases not matched to a gene: 14. The length of the CDR3 is 17 residues. Looked up from germline, CDR1 is GTSNPN and CDR2 is SVGIG (reference sequence). CDR3 protein: CAWSGFRTGIGGYGYTF. The CDR3 DNA reads as TGTGCCTGGAGTGGTTTTCGGACAGGGATCGGTGGCTATGGCTACACCTTC.

This chain connects TRBV19 to TRBJ1-1; TRBD1 agrees at 10 bases. The CDR3 length is 14 residues. The ends lost 3 bases at V and 4 bases at J; junction bases unmatched: 2. CDR1 LNHDA and CDR2 SQIVND come from the germline V gene (reference sequence). The CDR3 loop is CASSMGQGITEAFF. CDR3 sequence (DNA): TGTGCCAGTAGTATGGGACAGGGGATCACTGAAGCTTTCTTT.

This rearrangement joins TRBV6-1 to TRBJ2-3; no clear D. V lost 4 bases and J lost 1, with 6 bases in between. The CDR3 runs to 13 residues. CDR1 and CDR2 from the germline V gene are MNHNS and SASEGT. Here the CDR3 DNA reads TGTGCCAGCAGTGTTTCGGGCACAGATACGCAGTATTTT. It specifies CASSVSGTDTQYF.

The V and J genes are TRBV7-2 and TRBJ2-1; 10 bases agree with TRBD1. The V and J ends lost 6 bases and 3 bases, in that order; junction bases with no gene match: 2. CDR3 size: 14 residues. In germline, CDR1 is SGHTA, CDR2 FQGNSA. The CDR3 region is CASRGQGGYNEQFF. DNA of the CDR3: TGTGCCAGCAGAGGACAGGGGGGCTACAATGAGCAGTTCTTC.

The chain is built from TRBV4-2 and TRBJ1-2; no clear D. CDR1 is LGHNA, CDR2 YNFKEQ, per germline. The CDR3 contains 15 residues. Trimming took 0 bases from V and 2 from J, leaving 10 bases between them. The CDR3 spells CASSQDATINYGYTF. The CDR3 DNA reads TGTGCCAGCAGCCAAGATGCAACGATAAACTATGGCTACACCTTC.

About this clone itself: Germline and junction disagree at one end, which may indicate a read error. This chain links TRBV29-1 with TRBJ1-4; D perhaps matches TRBD1 (6 bases). CDR1 and CDR2 from the germline V gene are SQVTM and ANQGSEA. This CDR3 is built from 14 residues. The CDR3 DNA follows: TGCAGCGTTGCGAGGGGGTCTGGTCATGAACAACTGTTTTTT. This sequence encodes CSVARGSGHEQLFF.

The chain couples TRBV7-9 to TRBJ2-1; the match to TRBD2 covers 8 bases. The CDR3 is 14 amino acids. Germline CDR1 and CDR2: SEHNR and FQNEAQ (reference sequence). J was trimmed by 3 bases and V by 7 bases; bases with no gene match: 5. The CDR3 is CASTQRELYNEQFF. CDR3 nucleotide sequence: TGTGCCAGCACCCAGCGGGAGCTCTACAATGAGCAGTTCTTC.

The chain links TRBV7-8 to TRBJ2-3; TRBD2 matches at 10 bases. Germline trimming cut 3 bases from V and 2 bases from J; bases unmatched to any gene: 5. CDR1 SGHVS and CDR2 FQNEAQ come from the germline V gene. The CDR3 spans 16 residues. Here the CDR3 reads CASSFRTSGHTDTQYF. The CDR3 DNA follows: TGTGCCAGCAGCTTTCGGACTAGCGGTCACACAGATACGCAGTATTTT.

The rearrangement uses TRBV10-3 and TRBJ1-1, with TRBD1 matching 8 bases. The CDR3 runs to 14 residues. The V gene's germline CDR1 is ENHRY and CDR2 SYGVKD. Unmatched junction bases numbered 3, after V lost 0 bases and J lost 6 bases. CDR3 protein: CAISESGRGPEAFF. The CDR3 nucleotides are TGTGCCATCAGTGAGTCGGGCAGGGGGCCTGAAGCTTTCTTT.

This clone was detected only a few times. V and J are TRBV5-1 and TRBJ1-2; D not certain. CDR1 SGHRS and CDR2 YFSETQ come from the germline V gene. V was trimmed by 7 bases and J by 10 bases, leaving 14 bases between them. This CDR3 has 11 amino acids. CDR3 protein: CASSGGMNYTF. The CDR3 DNA follows: TGCGCCAGCTCCGGAGGGATGAACTACACCTTC.

This chain uses TRBV5-5 with TRBJ2-2, with 12 nucleotides matching TRBD2. The V segment lost 0 bases and the J segment 5 bases; nucleotides outside the gene matches: 5. The CDR3 sequence is 17 residues long. CDR1 is SGHKS, CDR2 YYEKEE, per germline (reference sequence). Here the CDR3 reads CASSLGLAGARTGELFF. CDR3 nucleotides: TGTGCCAGCAGCTTGGGACTAGCGGGAGCACGAACCGGGGAGCTGTTTTTT.

The chain employs TRBV6-5 and TRBJ2-7, with TRBD2 identical over 11 bases. Germline V gives CDR1 MNHEY, CDR2 SVGAGI. This CDR3 has 15 residues. V was pared by 6 bases and J by 4 bases, with 8 bases of the junction left unmatched. CDR3 bases: TGTGCCAGCAGACCAACTAGCGGGAGATCGTACGAGCAGTACTTC. It specifies CASRPTSGRSYEQYF.

V and J are TRBV5-1 and TRBJ2-6; TRBD2 matches 11 bases. Per germline, CDR1 SGHRS and CDR2 YFSETQ. The CDR3 is 18 residues long. The J segment lost 0 bases and the V segment lost 4 bases, leaving 6 bases of the junction unmatched. The CDR3 DNA reads as TGCGCCAGCAGCCCTCTAGCGGGAGGCCCCTCTGGGGCCAACGTCCTGACTTTC. This codes for CASSPLAGGPSGANVLTF.

This sequence joins TRBV9 and TRBJ2-3, with 8 bases that match TRBD1. The CDR3 spans 14 residues. V shed 2 bases and J 4 bases; nucleotides not matched to a gene: 3. The V gene's germline CDR1 is SGDLS and CDR2 YYNGEE. The CDR3, as DNA: TGTGCCAGCAGCGTCGGGACAGGCCCAGATACGCAGTATTTT. Amino acids: CASSVGTGPDTQYF.

The chain has TRBV30 and TRBJ1-2; D is undetermined. V lost 1 base to trimming and J lost 2 bases, with 8 bases between them. The germline V gene has CDR1 GTSNPN and CDR2 SVGIG (reference sequence). The CDR3 contains 13 residues. In DNA form, the CDR3 reads TGTGCCTGGAGTGCGATAGAAAACTATGGCTACACCTTC. Amino acids: CAWSAIENYGYTF.

The chain uses TRBV6-4 and TRBJ2-4; the D gene could be TRBD1 or TRBD2 (5 bases each). This CDR3 is 13 amino acids long. Looked up from germline, CDR1 is MRHNA and CDR2 is SNTAGT. Trimming took off 0 bases at V and 9 bases at J, with 9 bases between the two ends. CDR3 protein: CASSDSAGTIQYF. CDR3 bases: TGTGCCAGCAGTGACTCGGCAGGGACCATTCAGTACTTC.

This chain links TRBV4-3 with TRBJ2-7; 7 bases align to TRBD1. Germline assignment: CDR1 LGHNA and CDR2 YSLEER. The CDR3 loop spans 16 amino acids. The V and J ends lost 1 base and 5 bases, in that order; junction bases with no gene match: 11. This CDR3 is CASSQAPVDREHEQYF. CDR3 nucleotides: TGCGCCAGCAGCCAAGCCCCCGTCGACAGGGAGCACGAGCAGTACTTC.

The chain carries TRBV5-1 and TRBJ2-3; 9 bases align to TRBD2. Germline V lookup: CDR1 SGHRS, CDR2 YFSETQ. Trimming removed 4 bases from V and 0 bases from J; junction bases left unmatched: 6. The CDR3 is 16 amino acids. The CDR3 reads CASSKLAGVSTDTQYF. DNA of the CDR3: TGCGCCAGCAGCAAATTAGCGGGGGTAAGCACAGATACGCAGTATTTT.

J is TRBJ1-4 and V is TRBV30; D is ambiguous. This CDR3 spans 12 amino acids. Germline V gene lookup returns CDR1 GTSNPN and CDR2 SVGIG (reference sequence). Trimming removed 0 bases at V and 4 bases at J, with 3 bases between. CDR3 region: CAWSVLNEKLFF. The CDR3 DNA sequence: TGTGCCTGGAGTGTACTTAATGAAAAACTGTTTTTT.

The rearrangement uses TRBV6-1 and TRBJ1-1, with D hard to call. Germline CDR1 and CDR2: MNHNS and SASEGT. The CDR3 spans 12 residues. V was pared by 1 base and J by 10 bases, with 10 bases between. The chain's CDR3 is CASSEGYLLAFF. The CDR3 DNA reads TGTGCCAGCAGTGAAGGGTACCTCCTAGCTTTCTTT.

This sequence joins TRBV27 and TRBJ2-7, with D possibly being TRBD1 (6 bases). Per germline, CDR1 MNHEY and CDR2 SMNVEV (reference sequence). Trimming removed 4 bases from V and 4 bases from J, with 17 bases in between. The CDR3 sequence is 15 residues long. In DNA form, the CDR3 reads TGTGCCAGCAGTTCCGCTGGGGGCTTTGGGTACGAGCAGTACTTC. The encoded protein is CASSSAGGFGYEQYF.

The rearrangement links TRBV5-1 to TRBJ2-3; 10 bases are a match to TRBD2. Germline assignment: CDR1 SGHRS and CDR2 YFSETQ. V was clipped by 6 bases and J by 4 bases; unmatched bases: 5. The CDR3 runs 14 residues. This CDR3 is CASMLAGAADTQYF. CDR3 coding DNA: TGCGCCAGCATGCTAGCGGGAGCGGCAGATACGCAGTATTTT.